This TCR beta chain was sequenced in a study of blood T cell repertoires in COVID-19. The wider study: Spain, Italy and the United States supplied samples that represented acute and convalescent COVID-19. In each case, the material was cDNA or gDNA derived from T cells, B-cell-depleted T cells, or PBMCs.

Germline trimming cut 2 bases from V and 4 bases from J; bases unmatched to any gene: 6. Germline CDR1 is MNHNS and CDR2 is SASEGT. The CDR3 loop spans 16 amino acids. In the authors' methods: Reference gene primers were amplified, and this amplification served to estimate nucleated cell counts. Some clones are missing from TCRdb's copy, which holds only in-frame ones; the method was immunoSEQ multiplex PCR. The DNA was the basis for D and trimming; V, J and clone size are from that table. In the table there are around 190,000 clones, approximately 85% of which are singletons. V usage is TRBV6-1 and J usage is TRBJ2-7; 12 bases agree with TRBD1. Sequencing used peripheral blood. The TCR sequence derives from an older woman with acute or convalescent COVID-19. As DNA, the CDR3 is TGTGCCAGCAGTGAAAGGGGGGGACAGGGGGCTTACGAGCAGTACGTC. Translating gives CASSERGGQGAYEQYV.